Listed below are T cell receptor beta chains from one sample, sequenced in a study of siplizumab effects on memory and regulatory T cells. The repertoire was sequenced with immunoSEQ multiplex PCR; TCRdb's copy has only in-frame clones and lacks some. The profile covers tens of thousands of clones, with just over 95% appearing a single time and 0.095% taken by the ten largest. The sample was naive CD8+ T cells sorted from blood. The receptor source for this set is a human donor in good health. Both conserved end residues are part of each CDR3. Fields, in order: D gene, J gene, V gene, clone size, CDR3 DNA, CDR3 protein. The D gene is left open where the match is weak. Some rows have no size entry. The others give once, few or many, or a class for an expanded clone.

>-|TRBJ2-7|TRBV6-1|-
TGTGCCAGCAGTGAATTGGGGGACATAGGCTACGAGCAGTACTTC
CASSELGDIGYEQYF
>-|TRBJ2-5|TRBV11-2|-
TGTGCCAGCAGCTTAACTTTGGCGGGACGTACGTACTTC
CASSLTLAGRTYF
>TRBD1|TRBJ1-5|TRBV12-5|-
TGTGCTAGTGGTTTGGTCATCCTAACAGGGGTAGAGGATCAGCCCCAGCATTTT
CASGLVILTGVEDQPQHF
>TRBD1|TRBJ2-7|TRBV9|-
TGTGCCAGCAGCCCGGACGGGACAGACTCCTACGAGCAGTACTTC
CASSPDGTDSYEQYF
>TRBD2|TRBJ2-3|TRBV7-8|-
TGTGCCAGCAGCTTTAGGACTAGCGGGGGCCCTAGCACAGATACGCAGTATTTT
CASSFRTSGGPSTDTQYF
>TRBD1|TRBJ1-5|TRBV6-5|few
TGTGCCAGCAGTCCTCCAGGGGGGCAGCCCCAGCATTTT
CASSPPGGQPQHF
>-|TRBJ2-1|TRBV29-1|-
TGCAGCGTTAGGCCGCTTGACAATGAGCAGTTCTTC
CSVRPLDNEQFF
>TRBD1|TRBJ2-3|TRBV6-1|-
TGTGCCAGCAGTGAATCGGACAGGGGGAGCACAGATACGCAGTATTTT
CASSESDRGSTDTQYF
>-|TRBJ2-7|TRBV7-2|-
TGTGCCAGCAGCTTAAGCAGGTACTACGAGCAGTACTTC
CASSLSRYYEQYF
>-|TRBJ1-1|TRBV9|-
TGTGCCAGCGGACAGTGGAACACTGAAGCTTTCTTT
CASGQWNTEAFF
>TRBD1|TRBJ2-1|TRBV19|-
TGTGCCAGTTCACCGGGACAGGGAAATGAGCAGTTCTTC
CASSPGQGNEQFF
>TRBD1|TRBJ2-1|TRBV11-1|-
TGTGCCAGCAGCTTATCAGGGGGAAGCGCGTCCTACAATGAGCAGTTCTTC
CASSLSGGSASYNEQFF
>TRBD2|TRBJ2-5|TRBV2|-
TGTGCCAGCAGTCTACCGGGACTAGCGGGGGGACCGTACCAAGAGACCCAGTACTTC
CASSLPGLAGGPYQETQYF
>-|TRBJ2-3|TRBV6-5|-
TGTGCCAGCAGTTACTCGACGGGGGCATGGTCAGATACGCAGTATTTT
CASSYSTGAWSDTQYF
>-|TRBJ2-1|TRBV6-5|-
TGTGCCAGCAGCCCTCGGGACGGAGGCTACAATGAGCAGTTCTTC
CASSPRDGGYNEQFF
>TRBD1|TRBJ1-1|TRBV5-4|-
TGTGCCAGCAGCTTGGCAGGGGGCGACGGGGGTGAAGCTTTCTTT
CASSLAGGDGGEAFF
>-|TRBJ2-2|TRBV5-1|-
TGCGCCAGCAGCTTGTGGGCGGGGGAGCTGTTTTTT
CASSLWAGELFF
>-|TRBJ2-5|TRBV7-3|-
TGTGCCAGCAGCTTAAGCGGGGCTGGCGAGACCCAGTACTTC
CASSLSGAGETQYF
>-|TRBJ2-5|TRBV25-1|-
TGTGCCAGCAGCAGCGAGGGTTTTCAAGAGACCCAGTACTTC
CASSSEGFQETQYF
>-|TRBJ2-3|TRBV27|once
TGTGCCAGCAGTTCATCAGGGGCGGGGGATACGCAGTATTTT
CASSSSGAGDTQYF
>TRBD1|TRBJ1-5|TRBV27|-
TGTGCCAGCAGTTTAACCGCTACAGGGGCGATTAGCAATCAGCCCCAGCATTTT
CASSLTATGAISNQPQHF
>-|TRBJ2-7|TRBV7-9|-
TGTGCCAGCAGGGAGGATGGCCACGAGCAGTACTTC
CASREDGHEQYF
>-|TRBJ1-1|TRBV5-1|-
TGCGCCAGCAGCTTGGCCGACAGTTCTGAAGCTTTCTTT
CASSLADSSEAFF
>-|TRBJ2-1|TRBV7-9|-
TGTGCCAGCAGCCCAAAGGACAACTACAATGAGCAGTTCTTC
CASSPKDNYNEQFF
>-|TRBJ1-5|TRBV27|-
TGTGCCAGCAGTTTTTCAGGGGACCAGCCCCAGCATTTT
CASSFSGDQPQHF
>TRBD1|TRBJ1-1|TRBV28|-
TGTGCCAGCAGCCCGGGACAGGGGTACACTGAAGCTTTCTTT
CASSPGQGYTEAFF
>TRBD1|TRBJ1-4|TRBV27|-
TGTGCCAGCAGTTTAGACAGGGGAGAGGGTGAAAAACTGTTTTTT
CASSLDRGEGEKLFF
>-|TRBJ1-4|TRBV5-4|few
TGTGCCAGCAGCTCCGACAGAGCGGTTAATGAAAAACTGTTTTTT
CASSSDRAVNEKLFF
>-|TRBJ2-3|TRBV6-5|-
TGTGCCAGCGGTGCCTCAGTTCTAGATACGCAGTATTTT
CASGASVLDTQYF
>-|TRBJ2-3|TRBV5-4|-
TGTGCCAGCAGCTTCCAGGGCACAGATACGCAGTATTTT
CASSFQGTDTQYF
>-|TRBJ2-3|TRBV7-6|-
TGTGCCAGCAGCTTAGCACCGGGAACAGATACGCAGTATTTT
CASSLAPGTDTQYF
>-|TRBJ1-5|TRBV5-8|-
TGTGCCAGCAGCTTGGAGATTGGACAGCCCAATCAGCCCCAGCATTTT
CASSLEIGQPNQPQHF
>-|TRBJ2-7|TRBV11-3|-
TGTGCCAGCAGCTTAGACGGTTACGAGCAGTACTTC
CASSLDGYEQYF
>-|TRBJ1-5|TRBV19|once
TGTGCCGCGACCACAGGTAATCAGCCCCAGCATTTT
CAATTGNQPQHF
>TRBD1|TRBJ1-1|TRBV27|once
TGTGCCAGCAGTTTTGCGGGGACAGGTTTTGAAGCTTTCTTT
CASSFAGTGFEAFF
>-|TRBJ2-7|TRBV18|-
TGTGCCAGCTCAGCAGTGGGGGCGGCTTACGAGCAGTACTTC
CASSAVGAAYEQYF
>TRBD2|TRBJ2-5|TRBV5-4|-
TGTGCCAGCAGCTTGGGGCTAGCGGGGGGGCTTCAAGAGACCCAGTACTTC
CASSLGLAGGLQETQYF
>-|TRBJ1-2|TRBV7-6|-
TGTGCCAGCAGCTTAGCGCTGTGGGGTGAGGGCTACACCTTC
CASSLALWGEGYTF
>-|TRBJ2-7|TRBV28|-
TGTGCCAGCACCCACTCCGCCCCCTCCTACGAGCAGTACTTC
CASTHSAPSYEQYF
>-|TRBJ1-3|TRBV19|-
TGTGCCAGTAGTATAGGAAACACCATATATTTT
CASSIGNTIYF
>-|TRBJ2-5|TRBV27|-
TGTGCCAGCAGTTATGGGTCCCATCAAGAGACCCAGTACTTC
CASSYGSHQETQYF
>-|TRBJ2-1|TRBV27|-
TGTGCCAGCACCTCTGACGGGGGACGCGAGCAGTTCTTC
CASTSDGGREQFF
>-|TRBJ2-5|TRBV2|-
TGTGCCAGCCGGAACAGCCCCCAAGAGACCCAGTACTTC
CASRNSPQETQYF
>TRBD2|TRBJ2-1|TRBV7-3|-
TGTGCCAGCAGCTTATCGGGTCTAGCGGACGACAATGAGCAGTTCTTC
CASSLSGLADDNEQFF
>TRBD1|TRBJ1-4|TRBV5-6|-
TGTGCCAGCAGCCCCGGGACAGGTGGTGAAAAACTGTTTTTT
CASSPGTGGEKLFF
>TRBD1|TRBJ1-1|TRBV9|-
TGTGCCAGCAGCACGAGTACCAGAGGGGACAGGGGCTCTGAAGCTTTCTTT
CASSTSTRGDRGSEAFF
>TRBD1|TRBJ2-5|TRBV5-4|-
TGTGCCAGCAGCCAGACAGGGATCCTTCAAGAGACCCAGTACTTC
CASSQTGILQETQYF
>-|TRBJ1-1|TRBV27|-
TGTGCCAGCAGTTTGGCATGGAACACTGAAGCTTTCTTT
CASSLAWNTEAFF
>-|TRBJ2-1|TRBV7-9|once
TGTGCCAGCAGCTTCAGGGATGAGCAGTTCTTC
CASSFRDEQFF
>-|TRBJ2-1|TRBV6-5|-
TGTGCCAGCACGTCAGGGCCCTACAATGAGCAGTTCTTC
CASTSGPYNEQFF
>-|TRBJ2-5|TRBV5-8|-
TGTGCCAGCAGCTTCACCTCGTTGAGGGAGACCCAGTACTTC
CASSFTSLRETQYF
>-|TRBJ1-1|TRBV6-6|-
TGTGCCAGCAGTTACTTGGACACTGAAGCTTTCTTT
CASSYLDTEAFF
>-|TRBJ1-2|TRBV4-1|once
TGCGCCAGCAGCCGGACAAAGGGGGGGGGCTTCGATGGCTACACCTTC
CASSRTKGGGFDGYTF
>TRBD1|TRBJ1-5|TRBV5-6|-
TGTGCCAGCAGCTTATTGGACAGGGGAGGCAATCAGCCCCAGCATTTT
CASSLLDRGGNQPQHF
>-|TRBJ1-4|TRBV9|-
TGTGCCAGCAGCGTAGGGGGGAATGAAAAACTGTTTTTT
CASSVGGNEKLFF
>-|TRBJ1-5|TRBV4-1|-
TGCGCCAGCAGCCAAGGTGGGGGCGGCAATCAGCCCCAGCATTTT
CASSQGGGGNQPQHF
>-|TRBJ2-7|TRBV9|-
TGTGCCAGCAGCCTAGGCCAGGGAGGCTACGAGCAGTACTTC
CASSLGQGGYEQYF